This TCR beta chain was documented in a study of blood T cell repertoires in COVID-19. Study information: Spain, Italy and the United States supplied samples that represented acute and convalescent COVID-19. T cells, B-cell-depleted T cells, or PBMCs supplied cDNA or gDNA.

Under the authors' procedure: Amplification of reference gene primers provided the estimated nucleated cell counts. The protocol was immunoSEQ multiplex PCR, while the TCRdb copy is restricted to in-frame clones and leaves out a portion. Clone size and the V and J calls come from that table; the DNA yielded D and trimming. The sample consists of under 200,000 clones, roughly four fifths of them appearing once. The germline gives CDR1 MGHRA, CDR2 YSYEKL. Trimming cost V 4 bases and J 2 bases; bases outside gene matches: 3. CDR3 length equals 15 residues. The source of this sequence is a human donor in a cohort sampled during active COVID-19. Material for sequencing was peripheral blood. The V and J genes are TRBV4-1 and TRBJ1-4; TRBD1 matches 8 bases. CDR3 residues: CASSRTGGTNEKLFF. The CDR3, as DNA: TGCGCCAGCAGCCGAACAGGGGGGACTAATGAAAAACTGTTTTTT.